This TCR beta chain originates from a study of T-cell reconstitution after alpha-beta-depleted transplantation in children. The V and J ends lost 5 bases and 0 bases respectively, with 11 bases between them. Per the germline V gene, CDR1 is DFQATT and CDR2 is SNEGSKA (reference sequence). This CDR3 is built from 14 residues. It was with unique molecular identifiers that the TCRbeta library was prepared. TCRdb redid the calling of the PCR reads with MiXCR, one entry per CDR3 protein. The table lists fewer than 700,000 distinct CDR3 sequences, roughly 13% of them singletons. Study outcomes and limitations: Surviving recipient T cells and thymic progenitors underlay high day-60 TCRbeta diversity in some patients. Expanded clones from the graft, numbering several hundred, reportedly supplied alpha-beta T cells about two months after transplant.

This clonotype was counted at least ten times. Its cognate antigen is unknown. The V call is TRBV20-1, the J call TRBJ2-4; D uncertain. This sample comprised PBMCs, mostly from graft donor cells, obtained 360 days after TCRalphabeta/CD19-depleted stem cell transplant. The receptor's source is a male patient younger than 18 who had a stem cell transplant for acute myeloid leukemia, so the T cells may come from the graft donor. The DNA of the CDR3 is TGCAGTGCTCCTTGGGAACTAGCCAAAAACATTCAGTACTTC. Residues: CSAPWELAKNIQYF.